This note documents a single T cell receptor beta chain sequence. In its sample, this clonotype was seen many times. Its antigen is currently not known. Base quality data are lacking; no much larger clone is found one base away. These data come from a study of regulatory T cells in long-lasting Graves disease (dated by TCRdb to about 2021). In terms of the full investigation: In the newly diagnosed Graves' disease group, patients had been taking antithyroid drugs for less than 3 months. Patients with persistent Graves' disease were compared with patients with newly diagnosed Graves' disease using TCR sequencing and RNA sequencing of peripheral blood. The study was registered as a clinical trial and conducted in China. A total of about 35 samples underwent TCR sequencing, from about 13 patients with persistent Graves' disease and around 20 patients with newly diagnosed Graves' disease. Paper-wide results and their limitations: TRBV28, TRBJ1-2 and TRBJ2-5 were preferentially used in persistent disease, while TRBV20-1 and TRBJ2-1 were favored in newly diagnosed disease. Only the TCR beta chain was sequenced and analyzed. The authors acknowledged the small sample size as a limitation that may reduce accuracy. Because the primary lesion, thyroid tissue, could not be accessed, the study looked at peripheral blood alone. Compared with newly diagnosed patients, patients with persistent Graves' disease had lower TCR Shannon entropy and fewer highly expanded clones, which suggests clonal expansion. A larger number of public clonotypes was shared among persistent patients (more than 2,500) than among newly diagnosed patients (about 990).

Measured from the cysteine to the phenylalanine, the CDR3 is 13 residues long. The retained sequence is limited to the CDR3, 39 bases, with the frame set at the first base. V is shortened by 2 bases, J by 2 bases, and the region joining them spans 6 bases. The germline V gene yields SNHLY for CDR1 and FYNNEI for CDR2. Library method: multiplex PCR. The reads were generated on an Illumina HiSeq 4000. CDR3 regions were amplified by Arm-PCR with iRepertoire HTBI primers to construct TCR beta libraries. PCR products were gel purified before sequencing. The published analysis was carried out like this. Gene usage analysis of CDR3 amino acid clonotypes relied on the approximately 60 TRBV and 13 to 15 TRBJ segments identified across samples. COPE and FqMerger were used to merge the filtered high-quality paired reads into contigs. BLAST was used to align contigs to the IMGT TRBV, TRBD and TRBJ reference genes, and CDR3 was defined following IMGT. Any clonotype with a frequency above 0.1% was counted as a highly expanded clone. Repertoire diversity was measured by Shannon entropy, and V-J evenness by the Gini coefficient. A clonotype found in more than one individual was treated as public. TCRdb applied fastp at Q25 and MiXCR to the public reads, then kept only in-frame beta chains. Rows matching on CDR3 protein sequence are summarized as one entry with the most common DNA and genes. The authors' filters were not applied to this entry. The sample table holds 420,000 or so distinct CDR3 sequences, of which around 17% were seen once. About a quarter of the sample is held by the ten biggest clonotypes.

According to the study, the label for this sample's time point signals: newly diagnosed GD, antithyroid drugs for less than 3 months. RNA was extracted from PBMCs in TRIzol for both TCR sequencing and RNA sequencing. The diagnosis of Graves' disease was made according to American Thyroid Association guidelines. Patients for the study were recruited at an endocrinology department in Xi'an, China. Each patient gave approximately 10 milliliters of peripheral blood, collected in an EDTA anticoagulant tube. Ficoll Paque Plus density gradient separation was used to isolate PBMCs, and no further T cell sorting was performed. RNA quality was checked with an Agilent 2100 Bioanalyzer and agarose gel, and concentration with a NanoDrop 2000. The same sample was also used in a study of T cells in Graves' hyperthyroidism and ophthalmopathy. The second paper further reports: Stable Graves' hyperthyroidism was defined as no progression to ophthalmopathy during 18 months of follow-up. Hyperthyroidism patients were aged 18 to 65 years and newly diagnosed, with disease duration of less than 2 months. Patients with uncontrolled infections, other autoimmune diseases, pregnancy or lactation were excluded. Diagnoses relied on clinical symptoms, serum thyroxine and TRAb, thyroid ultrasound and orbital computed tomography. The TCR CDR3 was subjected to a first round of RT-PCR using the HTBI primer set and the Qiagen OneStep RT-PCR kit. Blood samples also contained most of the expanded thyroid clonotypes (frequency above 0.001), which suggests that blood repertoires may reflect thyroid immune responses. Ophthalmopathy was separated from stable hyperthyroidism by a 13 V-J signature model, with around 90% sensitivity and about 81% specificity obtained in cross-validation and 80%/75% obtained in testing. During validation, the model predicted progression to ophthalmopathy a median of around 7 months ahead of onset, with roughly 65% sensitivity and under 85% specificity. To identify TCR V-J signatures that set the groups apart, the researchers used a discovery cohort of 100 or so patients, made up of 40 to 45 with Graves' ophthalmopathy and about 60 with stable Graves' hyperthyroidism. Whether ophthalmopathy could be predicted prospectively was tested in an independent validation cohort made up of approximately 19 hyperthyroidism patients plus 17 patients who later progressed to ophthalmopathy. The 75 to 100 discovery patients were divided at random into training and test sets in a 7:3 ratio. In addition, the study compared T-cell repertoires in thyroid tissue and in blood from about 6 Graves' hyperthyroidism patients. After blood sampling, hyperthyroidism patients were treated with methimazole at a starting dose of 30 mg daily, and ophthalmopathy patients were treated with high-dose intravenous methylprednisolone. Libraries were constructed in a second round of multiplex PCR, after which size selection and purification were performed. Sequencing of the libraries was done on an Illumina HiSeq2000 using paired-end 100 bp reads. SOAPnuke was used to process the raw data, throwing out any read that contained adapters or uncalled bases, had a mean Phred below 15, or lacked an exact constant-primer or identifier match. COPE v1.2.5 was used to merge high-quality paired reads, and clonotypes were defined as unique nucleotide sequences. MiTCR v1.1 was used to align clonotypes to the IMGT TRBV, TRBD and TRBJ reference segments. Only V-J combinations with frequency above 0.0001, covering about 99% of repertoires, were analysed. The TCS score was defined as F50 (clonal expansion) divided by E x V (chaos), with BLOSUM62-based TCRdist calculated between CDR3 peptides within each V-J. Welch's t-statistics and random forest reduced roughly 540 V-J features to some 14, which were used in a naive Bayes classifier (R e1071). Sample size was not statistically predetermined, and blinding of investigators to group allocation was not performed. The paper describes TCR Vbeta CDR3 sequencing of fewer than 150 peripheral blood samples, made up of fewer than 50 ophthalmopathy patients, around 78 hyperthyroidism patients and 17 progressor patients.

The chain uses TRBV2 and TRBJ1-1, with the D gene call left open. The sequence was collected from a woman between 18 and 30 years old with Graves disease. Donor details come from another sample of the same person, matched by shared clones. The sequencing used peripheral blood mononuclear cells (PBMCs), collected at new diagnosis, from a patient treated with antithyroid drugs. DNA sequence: TGTGCCAGCAGTGAATGGGAAAACACTGAAGCTTTCTTT. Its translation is CASSEWENTEAFF.